This record looks at one T cell receptor beta chain sequence and its context. What it recognizes is unknown. Generated by immunoSEQ multiplex PCR, the TCRdb table keeps only in-frame clones and is missing some. Of some 150,000 clones listed, approximately 90% are singletons. The CDR3 is made up of 17 amino acids. CDR1 is MDHEN and CDR2 is SYDVKM in the germline V gene. J was trimmed by 0 bases and V by 5 bases; bases with no gene match: 9. Investigators merged groups given second doses at roughly 4 or roughly 12 weeks. The sample originates from a study of T cell responses to AZD1222 COVID-19 vaccine. Findings and limits, study-wide: Spike-specific TCR breadth and depth rose after two AZD1222 doses. The reported proportion of spike-specific TCRs targeting unmutated variant regions was nearly half.

The source is an adult who received the AZD1222 COVID-19 vaccine. The rearrangement links TRBV28 to TRBJ1-5; 8 nucleotides agree with TRBD1. Sequences were derived from peripheral blood, sampled 28 days after the second AZD1222 dose. The CDR3 region is CASSGQGWPYSNQPQHF. CDR3 bases: TGTGCCAGCAGTGGACAGGGTTGGCCTTATAGCAATCAGCCCCAGCATTTT.